These 24 T cell receptor beta chains were all obtained from the same sample, sequenced in a study of blood T cell repertoires in COVID-19. Measured with immunoSEQ multiplex PCR; TCRdb has only the in-frame clones, and not every one. The sample includes around 140,000 clones, about 80% of them seen just once. The sample was peripheral blood. The origin of the receptors is a woman in her fifties or sixties with acute or convalescent COVID-19.

The V gene is TRBV6-5, the J gene TRBJ1-2; TRBD1 matches at 8 bases. Germline V lookup: CDR1 MNHEY, CDR2 SVGAGI. V gave up 7 bases and J gave up 3 bases; unmatched junction bases: 7. CDR3 length: 14 residues. The CDR3 bases are TGTGCCAGCACATGGGACAGGATAGACTATGGCTACACCTTC. Amino acid sequence: CASTWDRIDYGYTF.

This clone was observed a handful of times. The chain links TRBV5-1 to TRBJ1-2; D is perhaps TRBD1 (6 bases). Trimming took off 1 base at V and 3 bases at J, with 13 bases between the two ends. There are 15 residues in the CDR3. The germline V gene has CDR1 SGHRS and CDR2 YFSETQ. The CDR3 DNA follows: TGCGCCAGCAGCTTGCTGCAGGGGCCAGACTATGGCTACACCTTC. Its protein product is CASSLLQGPDYGYTF.

The chain recombines TRBV9 with TRBJ1-1; unclear D gene. This CDR3 is built from 14 residues. Deletions cut 3 bases from V and 2 bases from J, with 11 bases between. Germline CDR1 SGDLS, CDR2 YYNGEE. CDR3 sequence: CASSAGEINTEAFF. The CDR3 DNA sequence: TGTGCCAGCAGCGCCGGGGAGATAAACACTGAAGCTTTCTTT. Looking up the rest from reference TRBV9 and TRBJ1-1 gives the full variable domain: DSGVTQTPKHLITATGQRVTLRCSPRSGDLSVYWYQQSLDQGLQFLIQYYNGEERAKGNILERFSAQQFPDLHSELNLSSLELGDSALYFCASSAGEINTEAFFGQGTRLTVV.

In DNA, the CDR3 is TGCGCCAGCAGCCAGGAGGGGTCAGGGGAGGGGGAGCAGTTCTTC. It is translated as CASSQEGSGEGEQFF. This sequence joins TRBV4-1 and TRBJ2-1; tentative D call: TRBD2 (7 bases). Germline V gives CDR1 MGHRA, CDR2 YSYEKL. Trimming took off 3 bases at V and 10 bases at J, with 19 bases between the two ends. The CDR3 has 15 residues.

In this sample, this clone turned up once. The V and J genes are TRBV15 and TRBJ2-5; 7 bases align to TRBD1. Germline-derived CDR1 and CDR2 are LNHNV and YYDKDF (reference sequence). The CDR3 length is 16 residues. V trimming: 1 base; J trimming: 2 bases; junction bases outside the gene matches: 7. Here the CDR3 reads CATSRGAGQVQETQYF. The CDR3 region has the DNA TGTGCCACCAGCAGAGGCGCCGGACAGGTTCAAGAGACCCAGTACTTC.

The CDR3 DNA follows: TGTGCCAGCAGCGTAGGGGGACTAGCGGAGACAGATACGCAGTATTTT. Amino acid sequence: CASSVGGLAETDTQYF. This sequence joins TRBV9 and TRBJ2-3, with TRBD2 matching 11 bases. V was clipped by 0 bases and J by 3 bases; unmatched bases: 3. Per the germline V gene, CDR1 is SGDLS and CDR2 is YYNGEE. The CDR3 consists of 16 residues.

The CDR3 spells CASSTRTYTGELFF. Written as DNA, the CDR3 is TGTGCCAGCAGTACCCGGACTTACACCGGGGAGCTGTTTTTT. This rearrangement joins TRBV27 to TRBJ2-2; weak D call: TRBD2 (5 bases). V lost 5 bases to trimming and J lost 3 bases, with 10 bases between them. CDR1 and CDR2 (germline): MNHEY, SMNVEV (reference sequence). This CDR3 has 14 amino acids.

The sample holds many counts of this clone. The V and J genes are TRBV18 and TRBJ1-2; D is unclear. The CDR3 is 14 residues long. The V gene's germline CDR1 is KGHSH and CDR2 LQKENI. V shed 4 bases and J shed 5 bases, with 14 bases lying between them. CDR3 DNA: TGTGCCAGCTCACAAGGCCAGGAGGCTTATGGCTACACCTTC. Its translation is CASSQGQEAYGYTF.

This clone was detected only a few times. V gene TRBV19 combines with J gene TRBJ1-3; D is perhaps TRBD1 (6 bases). Between the trimmed V and J ends, which lost 0 bases and 2 bases, there was a span of 11 bases. This CDR3 contains 16 residues. The V gene's germline CDR1 is LNHDA and CDR2 SQIVND (reference sequence). In nucleotides, the CDR3 is TGTGCCAGTAGTATAGAGGGCAGGGGCGCTGGAAACACCATATATTTT. This sequence encodes CASSIEGRGAGNTIYF. Using reference TRBV19 and TRBJ1-3 for the parts outside the CDR3, the full variable domain is DGGITQSPKYLFRKEGQNVTLSCEQNLNHDAMYWYRQDPGQGLRLIYYSQIVNDFQKGDIAEGYSVSREKKESFPLTVTSAQKNPTAFYLCASSIEGRGAGNTIYFGEGSWLTVV.

The J gene is TRBJ2-7, the V gene TRBV30; D remains unclear. The CDR3 consists of 15 residues. The germline gives CDR1 GTSNPN, CDR2 SVGIG (reference sequence). V lost 0 bases to trimming and J lost 2 bases, with 14 bases between them. This CDR3 is CAWSVPGWATYEQYF. The CDR3 nucleotides read TGTGCCTGGAGTGTACCCGGTTGGGCAACCTACGAGCAGTACTTC.

The chain joins TRBV2 to TRBJ1-1; tentative D call: TRBD1 (6 bases). V lost 6 bases to trimming and J lost 0 bases, with 11 bases between them. The CDR3 covers 14 residues. Germline values: CDR1 SNHLY, CDR2 FYNNEI. Here the CDR3 reads CASRVGQLNTEAFF. The CDR3 bases are TGTGCCAGCAGAGTGGGACAATTGAACACTGAAGCTTTCTTT.

The rearrangement joins TRBV27 to TRBJ1-3; D not resolved. Deletions cut 6 bases from V and 3 bases from J, with 9 bases between. CDR1 MNHEY and CDR2 SMNVEV come from the germline V gene (reference sequence). The CDR3 contains 13 residues. The CDR3 protein is CASSSDFGNTIYF. For the CDR3, the DNA is TGTGCCAGCAGCTCAGACTTTGGAAACACCATATATTTT.

This chain uses TRBV7-9 with TRBJ1-2, with D unresolved. CDR3 length: 13 amino acids. The germline V and J ends were trimmed by 5 bases and 3 bases, with 10 bases remaining between them. Germline CDR1 and CDR2: SEHNR and FQNEAQ (reference sequence). This CDR3 is CASSPEPDYGYTF. Written as DNA, the CDR3 is TGTGCCAGCAGCCCCGAACCAGACTATGGCTACACCTTC.

The chain uses TRBV10-3 and TRBJ2-7; 11 bases agree with TRBD2. Germline CDR1 reads ENHRY; CDR2 reads SYGVKD. The CDR3 has 14 residues. The V segment lost 10 bases and the J segment 7 bases; nucleotides outside the gene matches: 12. The CDR3 DNA reads as TGTGCCAGCGATCCTAGCGGGAGGCTCGGGGAGCAGTACTTC. Residues: CASDPSGRLGEQYF.

A single count supports this clone. The rearrangement uses TRBV7-9 and TRBJ2-2; TRBD1 matches at 8 bases. Germline CDR1 reads SEHNR; CDR2 reads FQNEAQ (reference sequence). With V trimmed by 5 bases and J by 5 bases, 13 bases remained unmatched. The CDR3 has 17 amino acids. CDR3 sequence: CASSDSHRGARTGELFF. CDR3 nucleotide sequence: TGTGCCAGCAGCGACTCCCACAGGGGGGCAAGGACCGGGGAGCTGTTTTTT.

Note on this clone: This CDR3 is also generated by other DNA sequences in the sample. The chain uses TRBV13 and TRBJ2-1, with 9 bases matching TRBD1. The CDR3 runs to 15 residues. From germline, CDR1 is PRHDT and CDR2 FYEKMQ (reference sequence). Unmatched junction bases numbered 1, after V lost 0 bases and J lost 4 bases. Here the CDR3 reads CASSLGQGAYNEQFF. DNA for the CDR3: TGTGCCAGCAGCTTAGGACAGGGGGCTTACAATGAGCAGTTCTTC.

This chain connects TRBV7-3 to TRBJ2-2, with a weak D call TRBD1 (6 bases). The CDR3 sequence is 13 residues long. Germline V gene lookup returns CDR1 SGHTA and CDR2 FQGTGA. V dropped 10 bases and J dropped 1 base, with 10 bases sitting between them. The CDR3 region has the DNA TGTGCCACCTCACAGGGGAACACCGGGGAGCTGTTTTTT. This sequence encodes CATSQGNTGELFF.

The chain employs TRBV6-5 and TRBJ1-1; weak D call: TRBD1 (6 bases). V lost 6 bases, J lost 5 bases, and 16 bases lay in between. CDR1 is MNHEY and CDR2 is SVGAGI in the germline V gene. This CDR3 comprises 14 residues. The CDR3 region has the DNA TGTGCCAGCAGACTACCTGGACAGAGTACTGAAGCTTTCTTT. Protein: CASRLPGQSTEAFF.

The CDR3 nucleotides read TGTGCCAGCAGCTTATTTCTGACAGGGGCCTCCTACGAGCAGTACTTC. Translating gives CASSLFLTGASYEQYF. The V call is TRBV11-2, the J call TRBJ2-7, with 8 bases lining up with TRBD1. CDR1 SGHAT and CDR2 FQNNGV come from the germline V gene. V lost 2 bases, J lost 0 bases, and 6 bases stayed unmatched. The CDR3 runs to 16 residues.

V is TRBV2 and J is TRBJ2-7; 7 bases are a match to TRBD2. Germline CDR1 is SNHLY and CDR2 is FYNNEI. Losses at the gene ends were 6 bases for V and 5 bases for J; bases not matched to a gene: 10. This CDR3 is built from 14 residues. The CDR3 region is CASRGLGRAHEQYF. The CDR3 nucleotides are TGTGCCAGCAGGGGCTTAGGGAGGGCTCACGAGCAGTACTTC.

This clone was counted once. V usage is TRBV7-2 and J usage is TRBJ2-1; TRBD1 matches at 8 bases. After removal of 2 bases from V and 8 bases from J, the junction contained 8 bases not matched to a gene. Germline V gives CDR1 SGHTA, CDR2 FQGNSA. The CDR3 is 15 amino acids. As DNA, the CDR3 is TGTGCCAGCAGCTTAATGGACAGGGTTTTCGATGAGCAGTTCTTC. Amino acids: CASSLMDRVFDEQFF.

This chain links TRBV10-3 with TRBJ2-7; D is perhaps TRBD1 (5 bases). This CDR3 region has 12 residues. Germline V CDR1 and CDR2: ENHRY, SYGVKD. The V end lost 8 bases, the J end lost 1 base, and 9 bases lay between the germline ends. DNA for the CDR3: TGTGCCATCGGAGCAGGGTCCTACGAGCAGTACTTC. Amino acid sequence: CAIGAGSYEQYF.

In its sample, this clone was seen a few times. The V call is TRBV29-1, the J call TRBJ2-1, with a weak D call TRBD1 (5 bases). Deletions cut 0 bases from V and 9 bases from J, with 15 bases between. Germline-derived CDR1 and CDR2 are SQVTM and ANQGSEA. CDR3 length: 14 residues. The CDR3 loop is CSVEDRQGKVEQFF. DNA of the CDR3: TGCAGCGTTGAAGATCGTCAGGGAAAGGTTGAGCAGTTCTTC.

The V gene is TRBV10-3, the J gene TRBJ2-3, with 7 bases aligning to TRBD2. V was clipped by 3 bases and J by 0 bases; unmatched bases: 3. The CDR3 runs 15 residues. Germline loops: CDR1 ENHRY, CDR2 SYGVKD. The chain's CDR3 is CAISEQAGSTDTQYF. The CDR3 DNA is TGTGCCATCAGTGAACAAGCGGGGAGCACAGATACGCAGTATTTT.